These 3 T cell receptor beta chains came from one sample sequenced in a study of follicular helper T cells after annual influenza vaccination. The repertoire was sequenced with immunoSEQ multiplex PCR; TCRdb's copy has only in-frame clones and lacks some. The sample has some 13,000 clones, 75% to 80% seen once; the top ten hold 0.44%. Stated time point: 2015-2016 season, pre-vaccination. The specimen comprised CXCR5- memory CD4+ T cells sorted from blood, sampled on the day of influenza vaccination. These receptor sequences come from an adult who received the influenza vaccine.

The rearrangement joins TRBV7-2 to TRBJ1-2; a weak D match, TRBD1 (6 bases). The CDR3 totals 14 residues. V lost 5 bases and J 3 bases, leaving 13 bases between the germline ends. CDR1 and CDR2 from the germline V gene are SGHTA and FQGNSA. CDR3 sequence reads: CASSVPGTHYGYTF. The CDR3 DNA follows: TGTGCCAGCAGCGTCCCCGGGACACACTATGGCTACACCTTC. Full variable domain (missing parts from reference TRBV7-2 and TRBJ1-2): GAGVSQSPSNKVTEKGKDVELRCDPISGHTALYWYRQSLGQGLEFLIYFQGNSAPDKSGLPSDRFSAERTGGSVSTLTIQRTQQEDSAVYLCASSVPGTHYGYTFGSGTRLTVV.

V usage is TRBV6-1 and J usage is TRBJ1-6; no definite D call. Per the germline V gene, CDR1 is MNHNS and CDR2 is SASEGT. CDR3 length: 13 residues. V lost 6 bases and J 7 bases, leaving 10 bases between the germline ends. The CDR3 protein is CASSREGNSPLHF. CDR3 bases: TGTGCCAGCAGCCGGGAAGGAAATTCACCCCTCCACTTT.

V usage is TRBV10-3 and J usage is TRBJ2-6; D gene uncertain. Per germline, CDR1 ENHRY and CDR2 SYGVKD. V dropped 4 bases and J dropped 0 bases, with 16 bases sitting between them. The CDR3 is 18 amino acids. The CDR3 sequence is CAISGFDDLSSGANVLTF. The CDR3, as DNA: TGTGCCATCAGTGGTTTCGACGACCTAAGCTCTGGGGCCAACGTCCTGACTTTC.